A selection of T cell receptor beta chains follows, all from one sample in a study of shared clonotypes between healthy human individuals. Sequenced by immunoSEQ multiplex PCR; TCRdb stores in-frame clones only, minus some. The table shows about 800,000 clones, with 95% to 97% occurring only once. Sequencing was done on a sample of naive CD8+ T cells sorted from blood. The receptors here all came from a man aged 30 to 45 in good health. CDR3s include the opening cysteine and the closing phenylalanine or tryptophan. The order of the fields is J gene, clone size, V gene, D gene, CDR3 DNA, CDR3 protein. D genes are given only for firm matches. Clone size appears in some rows only: once, few, many, or a class for an expanded clone.

j_gene: TRBJ1-5
abundance: -
v_gene: TRBV30
d_gene: -
CDR3nt: TGTGCCTGGAGTGACAGCAATCAGCCCCAGCATTTT
CDR3aa: CAWSDSNQPQHF

j_gene: TRBJ2-3
abundance: -
v_gene: TRBV27
d_gene: -
CDR3nt: TGTGCCAGCAGCTCCAGGGTGGAGGACGCAGATACGCAGTATTTT
CDR3aa: CASSSRVEDADTQYF

j_gene: TRBJ2-5
abundance: once
v_gene: TRBV9
d_gene: TRBD2
CDR3nt: TGTGCCAGCAGCGTCGAAGCGGGATGGGAGACCCAGTACTTC
CDR3aa: CASSVEAGWETQYF

j_gene: TRBJ2-5
abundance: -
v_gene: TRBV7-9
d_gene: TRBD2
CDR3nt: TGTGCCAGCAGCCTCGGGACTAGCGGAAGGTACCAAGAGACCCAGTACTTC
CDR3aa: CASSLGTSGRYQETQYF

j_gene: TRBJ2-1
abundance: few
v_gene: TRBV9
d_gene: TRBD2
CDR3nt: TGTGCCAGCAGCGAGGATCTCAAACTAGCGGGAGATAATGAGCAGTTCTTC
CDR3aa: CASSEDLKLAGDNEQFF

j_gene: TRBJ2-7
abundance: -
v_gene: TRBV4-3
d_gene: -
CDR3nt: TGCGCCAGCAGCCAAGATTCAGGGCTCTCCTACGAGCAGTACTTC
CDR3aa: CASSQDSGLSYEQYF

j_gene: TRBJ2-1
abundance: -
v_gene: TRBV5-1
d_gene: TRBD2
CDR3nt: TGCGCCAGCAGCCCCACTAGCGGGAGCTCCTACAATGAGCAGTTCTTC
CDR3aa: CASSPTSGSSYNEQFF

j_gene: TRBJ2-1
abundance: -
v_gene: TRBV5-1
d_gene: TRBD2
CDR3nt: TGCGCCAGCAGCGTTGGACTAGCGGGAGACGTCGATGAGCAGTTCTTC
CDR3aa: CASSVGLAGDVDEQFF

j_gene: TRBJ2-7
abundance: -
v_gene: TRBV7-9
d_gene: TRBD1
CDR3nt: TGTGCCAGCAGGGACCGGGACAGGGAGTACGAGCAGTACTTC
CDR3aa: CASRDRDREYEQYF

j_gene: TRBJ2-7
abundance: -
v_gene: TRBV2
d_gene: TRBD1
CDR3nt: TGTGCCAGCAGCGTAGTTCGGGACAGGGGAGTTCGAGGGTCGGACGAGCAGTACTTC
CDR3aa: CASSVVRDRGVRGSDEQYF

j_gene: TRBJ1-3
abundance: -
v_gene: TRBV7-9
d_gene: TRBD1
CDR3nt: TGTGCCAGCAGCCGCCGGGACAGGGAATCTGGAAACACCATATATTTT
CDR3aa: CASSRRDRESGNTIYF

j_gene: TRBJ1-2
abundance: -
v_gene: TRBV27
d_gene: TRBD1
CDR3nt: TGTGCCAGCAGTTCTCTGACAGGGAACTATGGCTACACCTTC
CDR3aa: CASSSLTGNYGYTF

j_gene: TRBJ2-7
abundance: -
v_gene: TRBV29-1
d_gene: TRBD1
CDR3nt: TGCAGCGTTTACACCGGACAGGACTACGAGCAGTACTTC
CDR3aa: CSVYTGQDYEQYF

j_gene: TRBJ1-1
abundance: -
v_gene: TRBV4-1
d_gene: -
CDR3nt: TGCGCCAGCAGCCAAGAATTCCCGAACACTGAAGCTTTCTTT
CDR3aa: CASSQEFPNTEAFF

j_gene: TRBJ2-7
abundance: -
v_gene: TRBV27
d_gene: -
CDR3nt: TGTGCCAGCTCTCGCCAGGGACCCTACGAGCAGTACTTC
CDR3aa: CASSRQGPYEQYF

j_gene: TRBJ2-1
abundance: -
v_gene: TRBV11-2
d_gene: TRBD1
CDR3nt: TGTGCCAGCAGCTCCAAGGAGGACAGGGTTAATGAGCAGTTCTTC
CDR3aa: CASSSKEDRVNEQFF

j_gene: TRBJ1-2
abundance: -
v_gene: TRBV15
d_gene: -
CDR3nt: TGTGCCACCAGCAGAGATTTGGCAGATCATGGCTACACCTTC
CDR3aa: CATSRDLADHGYTF

j_gene: TRBJ2-3
abundance: -
v_gene: TRBV27
d_gene: -
CDR3nt: TGTGCCAGCAGGTCGAGTATCATCTCCCCGGATACGCAGTATTTT
CDR3aa: CASRSSIISPDTQYF

j_gene: TRBJ2-1
abundance: -
v_gene: TRBV11-2
d_gene: -
CDR3nt: TGTGCCAGCAGCTGGCACGACAGCAATGAGCAGTTCTTC
CDR3aa: CASSWHDSNEQFF

j_gene: TRBJ1-3
abundance: -
v_gene: TRBV4-1
d_gene: -
CDR3nt: TGCGCCAGCAGCCAGTTTACAGGGTCCGGAAACACCATATATTTT
CDR3aa: CASSQFTGSGNTIYF

j_gene: TRBJ2-3
abundance: -
v_gene: TRBV29-1
d_gene: -
CDR3nt: TGCAGCATCCTGACTAGTAATTCAGATACGCAGTATTTT
CDR3aa: CSILTSNSDTQYF

j_gene: TRBJ2-1
abundance: -
v_gene: TRBV19
d_gene: TRBD1
CDR3nt: TGTGCCAGTAGTATTCCCCGTAATGCCCGGACAGGCTCCTACAATGAGCAGTTCTTC
CDR3aa: CASSIPRNARTGSYNEQFF

j_gene: TRBJ2-1
abundance: once
v_gene: TRBV7-9
d_gene: -
CDR3nt: TGTGCCAGCAGCTTAGACGGCAGCTCCTACAATGAGCAGTTCTTC
CDR3aa: CASSLDGSSYNEQFF

j_gene: TRBJ2-1
abundance: -
v_gene: TRBV10-1
d_gene: -
CDR3nt: TGCGCCAGCAGTGGTGGCAGCAATGAGCAGTTCTTC
CDR3aa: CASSGGSNEQFF

j_gene: TRBJ1-1
abundance: -
v_gene: TRBV7-9
d_gene: -
CDR3nt: TGTGCCAGCAGCCCCAGGACGAACACTGAAGCTTTCTTT
CDR3aa: CASSPRTNTEAFF

j_gene: TRBJ1-2
abundance: -
v_gene: TRBV28
d_gene: TRBD1
CDR3nt: TGTGCCAGCAGTCCTAGGACAGGGTTTTATGGCTACACCTTC
CDR3aa: CASSPRTGFYGYTF

j_gene: TRBJ2-5
abundance: -
v_gene: TRBV7-2
d_gene: TRBD1
CDR3nt: TGTGCCAGCAGCAACCGACAGGGTAGGGAGACCCAGTACTTC
CDR3aa: CASSNRQGRETQYF

j_gene: TRBJ2-6
abundance: -
v_gene: TRBV6-1
d_gene: -
CDR3nt: TGTGCCAGCATCCCCCCTGGGGCCAACGTCCTGACTTTC
CDR3aa: CASIPPGANVLTF

j_gene: TRBJ2-3
abundance: -
v_gene: TRBV27
d_gene: -
CDR3nt: TGTGCCAGCAGTTTTCTTCTGGAGCCAGATACGCAGTATTTT
CDR3aa: CASSFLLEPDTQYF

j_gene: TRBJ1-4
abundance: -
v_gene: TRBV7-9
d_gene: TRBD1
CDR3nt: TGTGCCAGCAGCCTCAGACAGGGAGTAGAGGAAAAACTGTTTTTT
CDR3aa: CASSLRQGVEEKLFF

j_gene: TRBJ2-5
abundance: -
v_gene: TRBV29-1
d_gene: TRBD2
CDR3nt: TGCAGCGTTGAAGGGTTTACTAGCGGGAGTTATCAAGAGACCCAGTACTTC
CDR3aa: CSVEGFTSGSYQETQYF

j_gene: TRBJ1-1
abundance: -
v_gene: TRBV5-4
d_gene: TRBD1
CDR3nt: TGTGCCAGCAGCTTCAGGGGGGGTGGCACTGAAGCTTTCTTT
CDR3aa: CASSFRGGGTEAFF

j_gene: TRBJ2-5
abundance: once
v_gene: TRBV6-4
d_gene: -
CDR3nt: TGTGCCAACAGGAGCCAAGAGACCCAGTACTTC
CDR3aa: CANRSQETQYF

j_gene: TRBJ2-3
abundance: -
v_gene: TRBV30
d_gene: -
CDR3nt: TGTGCCTGGAGGGGAACAGATACGCAGTATTTT
CDR3aa: CAWRGTDTQYF

j_gene: TRBJ2-2
abundance: -
v_gene: TRBV7-9
d_gene: -
CDR3nt: TGTGCCAGCAGCTTATTTCTCGGGACAAAGAACACCGGGGAGCTGTTTTTT
CDR3aa: CASSLFLGTKNTGELFF

j_gene: TRBJ2-7
abundance: -
v_gene: TRBV5-1
d_gene: TRBD1
CDR3nt: TGCGCCAGCAGCTCCGAACCGGGACAGTACTACGAGCAGTACTTC
CDR3aa: CASSSEPGQYYEQYF

j_gene: TRBJ2-2
abundance: -
v_gene: TRBV28
d_gene: -
CDR3nt: TGTGCCAGCAGTTTTTCACAGGGAGTCGCCGGGGAGCTGTTTTTT
CDR3aa: CASSFSQGVAGELFF

j_gene: TRBJ1-2
abundance: -
v_gene: TRBV6-1
d_gene: TRBD1
CDR3nt: TGTGCCAGCAGAGACACAGGGGTGAGTGGCTACACCTTC
CDR3aa: CASRDTGVSGYTF

j_gene: TRBJ2-2
abundance: -
v_gene: TRBV2
d_gene: -
CDR3nt: TGTGCCAGGCAGCGAGAGTCCGGGGAGCTGTTTTTT
CDR3aa: CARQRESGELFF

j_gene: TRBJ2-7
abundance: -
v_gene: TRBV5-5
d_gene: -
CDR3nt: TGTGCCAAGCAGGGAATTGTGTACGAGCAGTACTTC
CDR3aa: CAKQGIVYEQYF

j_gene: TRBJ1-5
abundance: few
v_gene: TRBV7-9
d_gene: -
CDR3nt: TGTGCCAGCAGCTCGACCGACAGCGTCCGGAGGCAGCCCCAGCATTTT
CDR3aa: CASSSTDSVRRQPQHF

j_gene: TRBJ2-7
abundance: -
v_gene: TRBV19
d_gene: TRBD1
CDR3nt: TGTGCCAGTAGTATACCCGGGACAGGGGGCTACCCCCCCTACGAGCAGTACTTC
CDR3aa: CASSIPGTGGYPPYEQYF

j_gene: TRBJ2-7
abundance: -
v_gene: TRBV11-2
d_gene: -
CDR3nt: TGTGCCAGCAGCTCCGATTCATGGGCCTACGAGCAGTACTTC
CDR3aa: CASSSDSWAYEQYF

j_gene: TRBJ2-3
abundance: -
v_gene: TRBV7-9
d_gene: TRBD2
CDR3nt: TGTGCCAGCGCGGGACTAGCGGGAGAAATCCCAGATACGCAGTATTTT
CDR3aa: CASAGLAGEIPDTQYF

j_gene: TRBJ2-3
abundance: -
v_gene: TRBV27
d_gene: -
CDR3nt: TGTGCCAGCAGTGATGCGACACTGAGCACAGATACGCAGTATTTT
CDR3aa: CASSDATLSTDTQYF

j_gene: TRBJ2-7
abundance: once
v_gene: TRBV2
d_gene: -
CDR3nt: TGTGCCAGCAGGGGCGCGGCCTACGAGCAGTACTTC
CDR3aa: CASRGAAYEQYF

j_gene: TRBJ2-7
abundance: -
v_gene: TRBV27
d_gene: TRBD2
CDR3nt: TGTGCCAGCAGTTTTTACGGGAGGGCCGGAGAGCAGTACTTC
CDR3aa: CASSFYGRAGEQYF

j_gene: TRBJ1-1
abundance: -
v_gene: TRBV19
d_gene: -
CDR3nt: TGTGCCAGTAGTATAACGGTGAACACTGAAGCTTTCTTT
CDR3aa: CASSITVNTEAFF

j_gene: TRBJ1-5
abundance: -
v_gene: TRBV28
d_gene: -
CDR3nt: TGTGCCAGCAGTTTCCCAGGAGAACTAAGCAATCAGCCCCAGCATTTT
CDR3aa: CASSFPGELSNQPQHF

j_gene: TRBJ2-7
abundance: -
v_gene: TRBV27
d_gene: -
CDR3nt: TGTGCCAGCAGTTTATCGTCCTGGTTGGCCGACCTGGAGTTC
CDR3aa: CASSLSSWLADLEF

j_gene: TRBJ1-1
abundance: -
v_gene: TRBV6-5
d_gene: -
CDR3nt: TGTGCCAGCCATCGCAGGGCCACTGAAGCTTTCTTT
CDR3aa: CASHRRATEAFF

j_gene: TRBJ2-7
abundance: -
v_gene: TRBV23-1
d_gene: TRBD2
CDR3nt: TGCGCCAGCAGTCAATTCGGCGGGACTAGCGGGAGTGGTGAGCAGTACTTC
CDR3aa: CASSQFGGTSGSGEQYF

j_gene: TRBJ2-1
abundance: -
v_gene: TRBV19
d_gene: -
CDR3nt: TGTGCCAGTAGTATTGCAGGGGTTCCCTACAATGAGCAGTTCTTC
CDR3aa: CASSIAGVPYNEQFF

j_gene: TRBJ2-1
abundance: once
v_gene: TRBV13
d_gene: TRBD2
CDR3nt: TGTGCCAGCAGTTCCACGAGCGGGAGGACCTACAATGAGCAGTTCTTC
CDR3aa: CASSSTSGRTYNEQFF